The entry below gives a single TCR beta chain sequence along with its context. Its antigen is as yet unknown. In the PCR, 60 Vbeta and 13 Jbeta primers were used. TCRdb keeps only in-frame clones here, not all; method: immunoSEQ multiplex PCR. The sample records 100,000 to 150,000 clones, roughly 70% being singletons. This record comes from a study of cytomegalovirus exposure and HLA in healthy donors. The study's findings and limits: Among TCR beta chains, those listed as cytomegalovirus-associated numbered around 180. In a later analysis, common viral pathogens appeared linked to several of the most significant clusters.

CDR1 and CDR2 (germline): SGHDN, FVKESK. The CDR3 runs to 16 residues. V gave up 2 bases and J gave up 10 bases, with 18 bases separating them. The chain employs TRBV14 and TRBJ1-6; D gene ambiguous. Sequenced: PBMCs. This receptor was identified in a man in his forties or fifties in good health and CMV-seropositive. The CDR3 DNA reads as TGTGCCAGCAGCCAACAACGCCTCGCGGCCGGCTCACCCCTCCACTTT. Its translation: CASSQQRLAAGSPLHF.